This T cell receptor beta chain is drawn from a study of spatial heterogeneity in lung cancer. Study-level information: Samples were donated by 72 untreated early-stage non-small cell lung cancer patients. Findings of the study overall: At tumor resection, ubiquitous expanded TCRs were detected in blood more often than later.

Note on this clonotype: Its matching antigen is unknown.

The time point: blood at routine non-recurrence follow-up after resection. The length of the CDR3 is 15 residues. The V gene's germline CDR1 is MNHNS and CDR2 SASEGT. The V gene end was trimmed by 6 bases and the J gene end by 0 bases; junction bases not matched to a gene: 7. TCRdb fed the 5' RACE reads into MiXCR, producing one record per CDR3 protein. The data hold 40,000 or so distinct CDR3 sequences, with about 10% observed a single time. The receptor's source is a female donor with early-stage non-small cell lung cancer. The chain links TRBV6-1 to TRBJ1-1, with TRBD1 identical over 7 bases. The material sequenced was PBMCs, taken at follow-up. The CDR3 DNA is TGTGCCAGCAGCCAGGACAGGAGGATGAACACTGAAGCTTTCTTT. The encoded protein is CASSQDRRMNTEAFF.